This T cell receptor beta chain stems from a study of cytomegalovirus exposure and HLA in healthy donors. General study results and limits: One variant, a missense change in DCLRE1C, was linked in a later analysis to TCR beta V- and J-gene trimming. In a later analysis, donors in an Asian-associated ancestry cluster reportedly had fewer N-insertions in productive TCRs than the cohort mean. Common viral pathogens were later found to be apparently linked to several of the most significant clusters.

Unrecorded immune exposures were likely, despite nominal health at sampling. Remarks on this clone: The antigen is not known. At the DNA level, this CDR3 is encoded by other sequences in the same sample as well.

The PCR employed 60 Vbeta primers together with 13 Jbeta primers. Assay used: immunoSEQ multiplex PCR; TCRdb lists only in-frame clones, some missing. In total, the table holds 150,000 or so clones. Germline V gene data show CDR1 as MNHEY and CDR2 as SVGAGI. The CDR3 runs to 15 residues. The V end lost 6 bases, the J end lost 3 bases, and 18 bases lay between the germline ends. The sample was PBMCs. The origin of this receptor is a woman in her fifties or sixties in good health and CMV-seronegative. The chain recombines TRBV6-5 with TRBJ2-7; weak D call: TRBD2 (5 bases). Written as DNA, the CDR3 is TGTGCCAGCAGCCGACTATTCGGGCAAGGCTACGAGCAGTACTTC. Its translation: CASSRLFGQGYEQYF.